One sample yielded the 7 T cell receptor beta chains listed below, sequenced in a study of T cells in tumors after PD-1 blockade. Clones were sequenced by immunoSEQ multiplex PCR, and TCRdb holds only the in-frame ones, with some missing. The data show approximately 34,000 clones, 55% to 80% seen once. The specimen was PBMCs, collected after anti-PD-1 treatment. The receptors were gathered from a human donor with basal cell carcinoma.

This clone has just a few counts. V and J are TRBV5-8 and TRBJ1-2; D remains unclear. The V gene lost 1 base and the J gene lost 6 bases, with 16 bases spanning the gap. The CDR3 totals 15 residues. Germline lookup yields CDR1 SGHTS and CDR2 YDEGEE. CDR3 coding DNA: TGTGCCAGCAGCTTGCGTCCGCAAACCCCCCATGGCTACACCTTC. Its protein is CASSLRPQTPHGYTF.

This chain connects TRBV9 to TRBJ1-3; no reliable D call. The CDR3 is 16 residues long. Germline values: CDR1 SGDLS, CDR2 YYNGEE. V was pared by 2 bases and J by 2 bases, with 14 bases between. CDR3 DNA: TGTGCCAGCAGCGTTGGAGGACCCCCTCCTGGAAACACCATATATTTT. This encodes CASSVGGPPPGNTIYF.

This rearrangement joins TRBV5-1 to TRBJ2-2; a weak D match, TRBD1 (6 bases). The CDR3 has 15 residues. Germline-derived CDR1 and CDR2 are SGHRS and YFSETQ. The ends were cut back, 0 bases at V and 0 bases at J, with 6 bases in the middle. CDR3 DNA sequence: TGCGCCAGCAGCTTGGGGACAGCGAACACCGGGGAGCTGTTTTTT. It yields the protein CASSLGTANTGELFF.

The chain is built from TRBV6-6 and TRBJ2-2; D perhaps matches TRBD1 (5 bases). Germline assignment: CDR1 MNHNY and CDR2 SVGAGI (reference sequence). This CDR3 has 15 amino acids. The V end was cut by 7 bases, the J end by 2 bases, with 14 bases between. The CDR3 nucleotides are TGTGCCAGCACCTCAGGGCAGGGTAACACCGGGGAGCTGTTTTTT. It encodes CASTSGQGNTGELFF.

The rearrangement uses TRBV28 and TRBJ1-3; no clear D gene. Trimming took 4 bases from V and 0 from J, leaving 19 bases between them. This CDR3 region has 18 residues. Germline CDR1 and CDR2: MDHEN and SYDVKM. CDR3 residues: CASSSYPLTPSSGNTIYF. Here the CDR3 DNA reads TGTGCCAGCAGTTCCTACCCACTGACACCAAGCTCTGGAAACACCATATATTTT.

The chain joins TRBV18 to TRBJ2-1, with 7 bases aligning to TRBD2. Trimming at V came to 4 bases and at J to 8 bases, leaving 8 bases not matched to a gene. CDR1 is KGHSH, CDR2 LQKENI, per germline. This CDR3 comprises 14 residues. This CDR3 is CASSQGLGQDEQFF. The CDR3 DNA sequence: TGTGCCAGCTCACAAGGACTAGGTCAGGATGAGCAGTTCTTC.

The chain combines TRBV4-3 with TRBJ1-4; 7 bases fit TRBD1. After removal of 4 bases from V and 0 bases from J, the junction contained 5 bases not matched to a gene. From germline, CDR1 is LGHNA and CDR2 YSLEER. The CDR3 covers 16 residues. CDR3 DNA: TGCGCCAGCAGCCTAGAGGGGGCAGCAACTAATGAAAAACTGTTTTTT. Translating gives CASSLEGAATNEKLFF.